These T cell receptor beta chains were read from a single sample in a study of response to subunit inactivated influenza vaccine. TCRdb reprocessed the RT-PCR reads with MiXCR, giving one entry per CDR3 protein. Among around 600,000 distinct CDR3 sequences listed, roughly 12% were seen once. These data are also associated with another study on T cells expressing NK-cell markers.

The material sequenced was PBMCs from blood, taken on the day of vaccination. All receptors derive from a man in his fifties who received an inactivated influenza vaccine. Each CDR3 is given with its conserved first and last residue. The order of the fields is clone size, J gene, V gene, D gene, CDR3 DNA, CDR3 protein. The D gene is left open where the match is weak. Expanded clones get a size class; other rows say once, few or many, or leave the size out.

size: few; J: TRBJ2-3; V: TRBV20-1; D: TRBD1; DNA: TGCAGTGCTATGACAGGGCTTACAGATACGCAGTATTTT; CDR3: CSAMTGLTDTQYF
size: many; J: TRBJ2-3; V: TRBV5-5; D: .; DNA: TGTGCCAGCAGTCCCCTCGGGGATACGCAGTATTTT; CDR3: CASSPLGDTQYF
size: few; J: TRBJ2-1; V: TRBV20-1; D: TRBD2; DNA: TGCAGTGCTAGAGATTACCTAGCGGGGGGGTTATCCTACAATGAGCAGTTCTTC; CDR3: CSARDYLAGGLSYNEQFF
size: .; J: TRBJ2-5; V: TRBV5-4; D: .; DNA: TGTGCCAGGAGCTTGGCTGTGGCAGGAGGCGAGACCCAGTACTTC; CDR3: CARSLAVAGGETQYF
size: many; J: TRBJ1-2; V: TRBV12-3/TRBV12-4; D: TRBD1; DNA: TGTGCCAGCAGCGTACAGGGGATCTATGGCTACACCTTC; CDR3: CASSVQGIYGYTF
size: few; J: TRBJ2-7; V: TRBV27; D: TRBD1; DNA: TGTGCCAGCAGTTTTTCCGGGACAGGGGTCGGCGAGCAGTACTTC; CDR3: CASSFSGTGVGEQYF
size: few; J: TRBJ2-3; V: TRBV5-6; D: TRBD1; DNA: TGTGCCAGCAGCGGGCCGGGACAGGTTTCAGATACGCAGTATTTT; CDR3: CASSGPGQVSDTQYF
size: few; J: TRBJ2-6; V: TRBV29-1; D: .; DNA: TGCAGCGTTCGATCTGGGGCCAACGTCCTGACTTTC; CDR3: CSVRSGANVLTF
size: few; J: TRBJ2-5; V: TRBV5-1; D: .; DNA: TGCGCCAGCAGCTTGGAGGGCAGTCCCTGGGAGACCCAGTACTTC; CDR3: CASSLEGSPWETQYF
size: few; J: TRBJ2-3; V: TRBV6-5; D: TRBD1; DNA: TGTGCCAGCAGTTCCGGGACAGTTAGAACAGATACGCAGTATTTT; CDR3: CASSSGTVRTDTQYF
size: few; J: TRBJ2-1; V: TRBV24-1; D: TRBD2; DNA: TGTGCCACCAGTGATTGGACTAGCGGGGGGACTTTCTACAATGAGCAGTTCTTC; CDR3: CATSDWTSGGTFYNEQFF
size: many; J: TRBJ2-5; V: TRBV20-1; D: .; DNA: TGCAGTGCTAGAGATATACGTCAAGAGACCCAGTACTTC; CDR3: CSARDIRQETQYF
size: few; J: TRBJ1-1; V: TRBV7-2; D: .; DNA: TGTGCCAGCAGCCCGGGGAGGACGAACACTGAAGCTTTCTTT; CDR3: CASSPGRTNTEAFF
size: .; J: TRBJ2-6; V: TRBV12-3/TRBV12-4; D: .; DNA: TGTGCCAGCAGTTTACGAAGTCCCCCGGCTGGGGCCAACGTCCTGACTTTC; CDR3: CASSLRSPPAGANVLTF
size: .; J: TRBJ1-3; V: TRBV7-9; D: .; DNA: TGTGCCAGCAGCCTGAGGACGGCAAGTGGGGGAAACACCATATATTTT; CDR3: CASSLRTASGGNTIYF
size: .; J: TRBJ2-1; V: TRBV9; D: TRBD2; DNA: TGTGCCAGCAGCGTAGGATCTAGCGGGGACAACAATGAGCAGTTCTTC; CDR3: CASSVGSSGDNNEQFF
size: .; J: TRBJ2-7; V: TRBV12-3/TRBV12-4; D: .; DNA: TGTGCCAGTTCGGGACTCCCTACCGCCGAGCAGTACTTC; CDR3: CASSGLPTAEQYF
size: .; J: TRBJ2-1; V: TRBV5-1; D: TRBD1; DNA: TGCGCCAGCAGCTTGACCCACACAGGGGTTTCCTACAATGAGCAGTTCTTC; CDR3: CASSLTHTGVSYNEQFF
size: few; J: TRBJ2-1; V: TRBV7-9; D: TRBD2; DNA: TGTGCCAGCGGACTAGCGGCCTACAATGAGCAGTTCTTC; CDR3: CASGLAAYNEQFF
size: .; J: TRBJ2-5; V: TRBV5-6; D: TRBD2; DNA: TGTGCCAGCAGCGCGGGACTAGCGCCGGGAGAGACCCAGTACTTC; CDR3: CASSAGLAPGETQYF
size: few; J: TRBJ2-5; V: TRBV20-1; D: TRBD2; DNA: TGCAGTGCTAGAGATCGGGGAGGGTCACTGATTGCCCAAGAGACCCAGTACTTC; CDR3: CSARDRGGSLIAQETQYF
size: .; J: TRBJ1-2; V: TRBV4-1; D: .; DNA: TGCGCCAGCAGCCAAGACAGGGCCCCTAACTATGGCTACACCTTC; CDR3: CASSQDRAPNYGYTF
size: .; J: TRBJ2-5; V: TRBV24-1; D: TRBD1; DNA: TGTGCCACCAGTGACCTCGGACAGGGAAAAGAGACCCAGTACTTC; CDR3: CATSDLGQGKETQYF
size: .; J: TRBJ2-1; V: TRBV28; D: .; DNA: TGTGCCAGCGAGATCCGGGGGACCTACAATGAGCAGTTCTTC; CDR3: CASEIRGTYNEQFF
size: .; J: TRBJ1-6; V: TRBV6-1; D: .; DNA: TGTGCCAGCAGTCCGTCTTGGAAGAATTCACCCCTCCACTTT; CDR3: CASSPSWKNSPLHF
size: few; J: TRBJ1-5; V: TRBV28; D: TRBD1; DNA: TGTGCCAGCTGGCCGACGGGACAGGTGGTCAATCAGCCCCAGCATTTT; CDR3: CASWPTGQVVNQPQHF
size: many; J: TRBJ2-1; V: TRBV2; D: .; DNA: TGTGCCAGCAGTTACTCCCCGGTAGTAGGAGTCTACAATGAGCAGTTCTTC; CDR3: CASSYSPVVGVYNEQFF
size: .; J: TRBJ1-6; V: TRBV25-1; D: .; DNA: TGTGCCAGCGCACGCTTCGGCGATTCACCCCTCCACTTT; CDR3: CASARFGDSPLHF
size: many; J: TRBJ1-6; V: TRBV19; D: .; DNA: TGTGCCAGTAAAAATCGGGGCAATTCACCCCTCCACTTT; CDR3: CASKNRGNSPLHF
size: many; J: TRBJ2-3; V: TRBV28; D: .; DNA: TGTGCCAGCAGTCCCTGGGGTAGTGATACGCAGTATTTT; CDR3: CASSPWGSDTQYF
size: .; J: TRBJ2-2; V: TRBV11-2; D: .; DNA: TGTGCCAGCAGAAGCCTGGCGGCGAACACCGGGGAGCTGTTTTTT; CDR3: CASRSLAANTGELFF
size: .; J: TRBJ2-1; V: TRBV20-1; D: .; DNA: TGCAGTGCTAGGGGACCCTTAAACAATGAGCAGTTCTTC; CDR3: CSARGPLNNEQFF
size: few; J: TRBJ1-5; V: TRBV12-3/TRBV12-4; D: TRBD1; DNA: TGTGCCAGCAGTTTATTAGGGGGCGGCAATCAGCCCCAGCATTTT; CDR3: CASSLLGGGNQPQHF
size: few; J: TRBJ1-1; V: TRBV20-1; D: .; DNA: TGCAGTGCTACAGGGGCTACCGTCTTGAACACTGAAGCTTTCTTT; CDR3: CSATGATVLNTEAFF
size: few; J: TRBJ2-7; V: TRBV20-1; D: TRBD2; DNA: TGCAGTGCTGGCTTAGCGGGAGGGACCTACGAGCAGTACTTC; CDR3: CSAGLAGGTYEQYF
size: few; J: TRBJ2-3; V: TRBV3-1; D: .; DNA: TGTGCCAGCAGCCAAGAGTTAAGCGGCACAGATACGCAGTATTTT; CDR3: CASSQELSGTDTQYF
size: .; J: TRBJ2-7; V: TRBV7-2; D: .; DNA: TGTGCCAGCAGCTTATTATCCAGGGGCTCCTACGAGCAGTACTTC; CDR3: CASSLLSRGSYEQYF
size: few; J: TRBJ2-3; V: TRBV19; D: .; DNA: TGTGCCAGTAGTTGGTCGGGAGAAGGTTCAGATACGCAGTATTTT; CDR3: CASSWSGEGSDTQYF
size: .; J: TRBJ2-5; V: TRBV12-3/TRBV12-4; D: .; DNA: TGTGCCAGCAGTTTCGGGGCAGGGACGGCAGAGACCCAGTACTTC; CDR3: CASSFGAGTAETQYF
size: few; J: TRBJ2-1; V: TRBV9; D: .; DNA: TGTGCCAGCAGTGGTAGCGGAAACTACTACAATGAGCAGTTCTTC; CDR3: CASSGSGNYYNEQFF
size: many; J: TRBJ2-7; V: TRBV24-1; D: .; DNA: TGTGCCACCAGTGATCTCGGAGGGGGCGGCGAGCAGTACTTC; CDR3: CATSDLGGGGEQYF
size: many; J: TRBJ2-1; V: TRBV20-1; D: .; DNA: TGCAGTGCTAGAGGGACCCACGGTGAGCAGTTCTTC; CDR3: CSARGTHGEQFF